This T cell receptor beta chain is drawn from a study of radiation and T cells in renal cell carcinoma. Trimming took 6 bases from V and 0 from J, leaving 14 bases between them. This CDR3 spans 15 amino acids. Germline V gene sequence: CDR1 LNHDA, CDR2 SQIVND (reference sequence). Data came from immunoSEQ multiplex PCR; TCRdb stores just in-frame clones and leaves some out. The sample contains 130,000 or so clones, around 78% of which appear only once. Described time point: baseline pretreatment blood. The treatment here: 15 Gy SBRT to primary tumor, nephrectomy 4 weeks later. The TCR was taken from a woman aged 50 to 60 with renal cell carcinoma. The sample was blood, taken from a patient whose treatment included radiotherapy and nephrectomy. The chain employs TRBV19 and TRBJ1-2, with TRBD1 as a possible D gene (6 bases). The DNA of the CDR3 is TGTGCCAGTAGGACCCAGGGGCAAGCTAACTATGGCTACACCTTC. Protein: CASRTQGQANYGYTF.